Below are 14 T cell receptor beta chains sequenced from a single sample in a study of shared clonotypes between healthy human individuals. Assay: immunoSEQ multiplex PCR; the TCRdb copy retains only in-frame clones and omits some. The data contain approximately 2,300,000 clones, around 93% of them singletons. Source material: naive CD4+ T cells from PBMCs. Indicated subset: CD45RA+ positively selected. These receptors all stem from a man aged 18 to 29 in good health. Some clones in this sample may be carry-over from other donors' samples.

The chain uses TRBV5-4 and TRBJ2-1; 7 bases align to TRBD2. CDR1 SGHNT and CDR2 YYREEE come from the germline V gene (reference sequence). Trimming at V came to 5 bases and at J to 9 bases, leaving 11 bases not matched to a gene. The CDR3 spans 14 residues. CDR3: CASRETSPSSEQFF. DNA of the CDR3: TGTGCCAGCAGGGAGACTAGCCCTAGCAGTGAGCAGTTCTTC.

The J gene is TRBJ2-7, the V gene TRBV5-4, with 9 bases that match TRBD2. After removal of 0 bases from V and 5 bases from J, the junction contained 12 bases not matched to a gene. Germline CDR1 and CDR2: SGHNT and YYREEE (reference sequence). CDR3 length equals 17 residues. Written as DNA, the CDR3 is TGTGCCAGCAGCTTGGGGAATGGTGCGGGAGGGCCGAACGAGCAGTACTTC. It specifies CASSLGNGAGGPNEQYF. Combining the CDR3 with reference TRBV5-4 and TRBJ2-7 gives the whole variable domain ETGVTQSPTHLIKTRGQQVTLRCSSQSGHNTVSWYQQALGQGPQFIFQYYREEENGRGNFPPRFSGLQFPNYSSELNVNALELDDSALYLCASSLGNGAGGPNEQYFGPGTRLTVT.

This sequence joins TRBV11-3 and TRBJ2-2; 8 bases are shared with TRBD1. V was pared by 5 bases and J by 4 bases, with 6 bases of the junction left unmatched. Germline lookup yields CDR1 SGHNT and CDR2 YENEEA. This CDR3 contains 15 residues. The CDR3: CASSEDRGRTGELFF. Written as DNA, the CDR3 is TGTGCCAGCAGCGAAGACAGGGGTCGCACCGGGGAGCTGTTTTTT.

The sample holds one count of this clone. The rearrangement uses TRBV6-5 and TRBJ1-1, with 9 bases aligning to TRBD1. Trimming removed 5 bases from V and 1 base from J; junction bases left unmatched: 2. CDR3 length: 14 residues. The germline CDR1 and CDR2 sequences are MNHEY and SVGAGI. This CDR3 reads CASSTQGANTEAFF. DNA of the CDR3: TGTGCCAGCAGTACACAGGGGGCGAACACTGAAGCTTTCTTT.

This chain uses TRBV14 with TRBJ2-7; TRBD2 matches at 11 bases. The CDR3 totals 15 residues. The V gene end was trimmed by 2 bases and the J gene end by 6 bases; junction bases not matched to a gene: 6. Germline CDR1 and CDR2: SGHDN and FVKESK. DNA for the CDR3: TGTGCCAGCAGCCAATTACTAGCGGGAGTAGGCGAGCAGTACTTC. It translates to CASSQLLAGVGEQYF.

Notes on this clone: This sample includes further DNA sequences coding for the same CDR3. The chain employs TRBV28 and TRBJ1-2; weak D call: TRBD1 (5 bases). The V and J ends lost 5 bases and 2 bases respectively, with 9 bases between them. The germline V gene has CDR1 MDHEN and CDR2 SYDVKM. This CDR3 is 13 amino acids long. The CDR3 spells CASSPGQNYGYTF. The DNA for the CDR3 is TGTGCCAGCAGTCCAGGACAAAACTATGGCTACACCTTC.

The chain joins TRBV10-3 to TRBJ2-3; TRBD2 agrees at 7 bases. With 10 bases clipped from V and 2 bases from J, the junction kept 9 bases outside the gene matches. The CDR3 has 14 residues. Germline V CDR1 and CDR2: ENHRY, SYGVKD. The CDR3 here is CATREGRATDTQYF. CDR3 in DNA: TGTGCCACCCGAGAGGGGAGGGCCACAGATACGCAGTATTTT.

V is TRBV11-3 and J is TRBJ2-1; perhaps TRBD2 as D (5 bases). Germline V CDR1 and CDR2: SGHNT, YENEEA. V was shortened by 5 bases and J by 0 bases, with 11 bases between the two germline ends. This CDR3 contains 15 residues. The DNA of the CDR3 is TGTGCCAGCAGCCGGAGGTCAGCCTCCTACAATGAGCAGTTCTTC. This encodes CASSRRSASYNEQFF.

This chain connects TRBV14 to TRBJ2-5; TRBD1 matches 10 bases. J gave up 2 bases and V 4 bases, and 7 bases lay outside the gene matches. The germline V gene has CDR1 SGHDN and CDR2 FVKESK. This CDR3 contains 16 residues. The CDR3 reads CASSLLTGGRQETQYF. DNA of the CDR3: TGTGCCAGCAGCCTCCTGACAGGGGGCAGGCAAGAGACCCAGTACTTC.

The J gene is TRBJ2-5, the V gene TRBV6-5; D is unclear. Germline CDR1 and CDR2: MNHEY and SVGAGI. Trimming cost V 2 bases and J 4 bases, with 8 bases left between them. CDR3 length: 13 residues. The CDR3 DNA reads as TGTGCCAGCAGTTACGAACAGATAGAGACCCAGTACTTC. It encodes CASSYEQIETQYF.

The count of this clone is one. Distinct nucleotide sequences in the sample also encode this CDR3. V is TRBV2 and J is TRBJ2-5, with unresolved D. CDR1 and CDR2 from the germline V gene are SNHLY and FYNNEI. The CDR3 totals 12 residues. V was shortened by 8 bases and J by 1 base, with 8 bases between the two germline ends. Here the CDR3 reads CASGRSQETQYF. The DNA for the CDR3 is TGTGCCAGCGGACGGTCCCAAGAGACCCAGTACTTC.

The chain is built from TRBV9 and TRBJ1-1, with unresolved D. Trimming stripped 0 bases from V and 5 bases from J, with 8 bases between. This CDR3 comprises 13 residues. Per the germline V gene, CDR1 is SGDLS and CDR2 is YYNGEE. As DNA, the CDR3 is TGTGCCAGCAGCGTAGGTCACTTGACTGAAGCTTTCTTT. It translates to CASSVGHLTEAFF.

The chain combines TRBV7-3 with TRBJ2-3; D remains ambiguous. The CDR3 is made up of 14 amino acids. Looked up from germline, CDR1 is SGHTA and CDR2 is FQGTGA. V was shortened by 5 bases and J by 2 bases, with 11 bases between the two germline ends. The CDR3, as DNA: TGTGCCAGCAGCCGGATCGGCAACACAGATACGCAGTATTTT. Encoded protein: CASSRIGNTDTQYF. Drawing the rest from reference TRBV7-3 and TRBJ2-3, the complete variable domain is GAGVSQTPSNKVTEKGKYVELRCDPISGHTALYWYRQSLGQGPEFLIYFQGTGAADDSGLPNDRFFAVRPEGSVSTLKIQRTERGDSAVYLCASSRIGNTDTQYFGPGTRLTVL.

The table lists this clone with a count of one. This chain joins TRBV5-1 and TRBJ2-6, with unresolved D. Per germline, CDR1 SGHRS and CDR2 YFSETQ. Trimming cost V 5 bases and J 0 bases, with 3 bases left between them. The CDR3 is 13 residues long. CDR3 nucleotides: TGCGCCAGCAGGTTCTCTGGGGCCAACGTCCTGACTTTC. Its protein is CASRFSGANVLTF.